The next 25 T cell receptor beta chains were all read from a single sample in a study of blood T cell repertoires in COVID-19. Produced via immunoSEQ multiplex PCR; TCRdb's table is partial and in-frame only. The data hold 150,000 to 200,000 clones, with about nine tenths observed a single time. Sequencing was performed on peripheral blood. These receptors all stem from a woman in her sixties or seventies with acute or convalescent COVID-19.

This chain uses TRBV9 with TRBJ2-5; the D gene is possibly TRBD2 (5 bases). Germline V gives CDR1 SGDLS, CDR2 YYNGEE. CDR3 size: 11 residues. Trimming shortened V by 7 bases and J by 6 bases, and 10 bases separated the two germline ends. CDR3 bases: TGTGCCAGCGGCAGCGGAAAGACCCAGTACTTC. This sequence encodes CASGSGKTQYF. Looking up the rest from reference TRBV9 and TRBJ2-5 gives the full variable domain: DSGVTQTPKHLITATGQRVTLRCSPRSGDLSVYWYQQSLDQGLQFLIQYYNGEERAKGNILERFSAQQFPDLHSELNLSSLELGDSALYFCASGSGKTQYFGPGTRLLVL.

The chain is built from TRBV27 and TRBJ2-6; D call uncertain. The ends were cut back, 6 bases at V and 2 bases at J, with 11 bases in the middle. The germline V gene encodes CDR1 MNHEY and CDR2 SMNVEV (reference sequence). This CDR3 has 15 amino acids. CDR3 DNA: TGTGCCAGCAGCGAGCTTCCTCCTGGGGCCAACGTCCTGACTTTC. This sequence encodes CASSELPPGANVLTF. The full variable domain, with the rest looked up from reference TRBV27 and TRBJ2-6, is EAQVTQNPRYLITVTGKKLTVTCSQNMNHEYMSWYRQDPGLGLRQIYYSMNVEVTDKGDVPEGYKVSRKEKRNFPLILESPSPNQTSLYFCASSELPPGANVLTFGAGSRLTVL.

The V call is TRBV6-6, the J call TRBJ2-1, with D unresolved. V lost 5 bases to trimming and J lost 0 bases, with 14 bases between them. This CDR3 contains 16 residues. CDR1 and CDR2 (germline): MNHNY, SVGAGI (reference sequence). The CDR3 loop is CASSLLTYSSYNEQFF. The CDR3 DNA reads as TGTGCCAGCAGTCTCCTTACGTACTCCTCCTACAATGAGCAGTTCTTC.

The gene calls are TRBV5-6 and TRBJ1-6; no firm D call. Germline CDR1 reads SGHDT; CDR2 reads YYEEEE. V was pared by 1 base and J by 8 bases, with 7 bases between. This CDR3 has 13 residues. This CDR3 reads CASSLRRDSPLHF. CDR3 nucleotides: TGTGCCAGCAGCTTGAGAAGAGATTCACCCCTCCACTTT.

A few counts support this clone. The rearrangement uses TRBV28 and TRBJ2-1; TRBD2 agrees at 7 bases. The germline gives CDR1 MDHEN, CDR2 SYDVKM. V was clipped by 3 bases and J by 6 bases; unmatched bases: 5. This CDR3 comprises 14 residues. The CDR3 DNA reads TGTGCCAGCAGTTTCGGCGGGAGCCTCAATGAGCAGTTCTTC. Its translation is CASSFGGSLNEQFF. The entire variable domain, with the rest obtained from reference TRBV28 and TRBJ2-1, is as follows: DVKVTQSSRYLVKRTGEKVFLECVQDMDHENMFWYRQDPGLGLRLIYFSYDVKMKEKGDIPEGYSVSREKKERFSLILESASTNQTSMYLCASSFGGSLNEQFFGPGTRLTVL.

The chain combines TRBV6-5 with TRBJ1-4, with a tentative D call TRBD1 (5 bases). The CDR3 is made up of 13 amino acids. The V end was cut by 8 bases, the J end by 4 bases, with 11 bases between. CDR1 and CDR2 (germline): MNHEY, SVGAGI. DNA of the CDR3: TGTGCCAGCCAAGACAGACTTAATGAAAAACTGTTTTTT. Translated: CASQDRLNEKLFF.

The rearrangement uses TRBV4-3 and TRBJ2-1; D gene uncertain. Germline V CDR1 and CDR2: LGHNA, YSLEER. Trimming removed 4 bases from V and 6 bases from J, with 10 bases in between. CDR3 length equals 13 residues. In nucleotides, the CDR3 is TGCGCCAGCAGCCCCTCTTCGGGCAATGAGCAGTTCTTC. Translated, it gives CASSPSSGNEQFF.

The chain employs TRBV28 and TRBJ2-1; the match to TRBD2 covers 12 bases. The germline gives CDR1 MDHEN, CDR2 SYDVKM. CDR3 length equals 14 residues. V trimming: 8 bases; J trimming: 7 bases; junction bases outside the gene matches: 6. The DNA of the CDR3 is TGTGCCAGCCTAGCGGGAGGGAGAGGTAATGAGCAGTTCTTC. Translated: CASLAGGRGNEQFF.

The chain carries TRBV4-2 and TRBJ2-5; 8 bases are a match to TRBD1. The CDR3 totals 16 residues. Germline CDR1 is LGHNA and CDR2 is YNFKEQ. V lost 1 base and J lost 2; bases outside the gene matches: 6. CDR3: CASSQGQGSGQETQYF. The CDR3, as DNA: TGTGCCAGCAGCCAAGGACAGGGGAGTGGGCAAGAGACCCAGTACTTC.

This rearrangement joins TRBV30 to TRBJ2-3; 13 positions agree with TRBD2. The CDR3 has 17 residues. The ends lost 1 base at V and 4 bases at J; junction bases unmatched: 8. CDR1 and CDR2 (germline): GTSNPN, SVGIG (reference sequence). CDR3 DNA sequence: TGTGCCTGGAGTGCCGGGAGGACTAGCGGGAGCCCAGATACGCAGTATTTT. Its translation: CAWSAGRTSGSPDTQYF.

This rearrangement joins TRBV21-1 to TRBJ1-1; the table names TRBD1, a call not compared with the DNA. TRBV21-1 is flagged as a pseudogene. The CDR3 loop spans 15 amino acids. The CDR3 reads CASSKAQGLNTEAFF. For the CDR3, the DNA is TGTGCCAGCAGCAAAGCGCAGGGTCTGAACACTGAAGCTTTCTTT.

This clone appeared once. The chain links TRBV4-1 to TRBJ2-7; the match to TRBD1 covers 7 bases. Germline-derived CDR1 and CDR2 are MGHRA and YSYEKL. CDR3 length: 17 amino acids. J lost 3 bases, V lost 2 bases, and 13 bases had no gene match. The CDR3 is CASSQRITSGQYYEQYF. CDR3 coding DNA: TGCGCCAGCAGCCAACGTATCACCTCGGGACAGTACTACGAGCAGTACTTC.

The chain links TRBV30 to TRBJ1-2, with no clear D. The V and J ends lost 3 bases and 8 bases respectively, with 16 bases between them. In germline, CDR1 is GTSNPN, CDR2 SVGIG (reference sequence). The CDR3 runs to 13 residues. Here the CDR3 DNA reads TGTGCCTGGAGAGTAGACTCCTTTGGGGGCTACACCTTC. Amino acids: CAWRVDSFGGYTF.

The genes are TRBV9 and TRBJ1-1; D not resolved. With 4 bases removed from V and 1 base from J, the gap between germline ends came to 17 bases. This CDR3 is 16 amino acids long. Germline CDR1 SGDLS, CDR2 YYNGEE. The CDR3 bases are TGTGCCAGCAGCATAGGTAGTGACTTTTCGAACACTGAAGCTTTCTTT. Translation gives CASSIGSDFSNTEAFF.

The rearrangement joins TRBV6-5 to TRBJ2-2, with no clear D. V was trimmed by 2 bases and J by 1 base, leaving 11 bases between them. CDR3 length: 16 amino acids. In germline, CDR1 is MNHEY, CDR2 SVGAGI. CDR3 in DNA: TGTGCCAGCAGTTACCTCCAGGCGATGAACACCGGGGAGCTGTTTTTT. This gives the protein CASSYLQAMNTGELFF.

V and J are TRBV7-6 and TRBJ2-5, with 10 bases identical to TRBD2. CDR1 is SGHVS, CDR2 FNYEAQ, per germline. Unmatched junction bases numbered 9, after V lost 6 bases and J lost 5 bases. The CDR3 runs to 15 residues. The CDR3 spells CASSRQSGRGETQYF. The CDR3 bases are TGTGCCAGCAGTCGCCAAAGCGGGAGGGGGGAGACCCAGTACTTC.

The genes are TRBV11-2 and TRBJ2-7, with TRBD1 matching 11 bases. J gave up 4 bases and V 6 bases, and 8 bases lay outside the gene matches. Germline V CDR1 and CDR2: SGHAT, FQNNGV. The CDR3 is 15 amino acids. CDR3 protein: CASSFGTGGSYEQYF. The CDR3 DNA is TGTGCCAGCAGTTTCGGGACAGGGGGAAGTTACGAGCAGTACTTC.

This clone was counted a single time. The chain combines TRBV7-3 with TRBJ2-1, with unresolved D. The CDR3 extends over 13 amino acids. Trimming stripped 2 bases from V and 8 bases from J, with 10 bases between. Germline-derived CDR1 and CDR2 are SGHTA and FQGTGA. The CDR3 is CASSLSGLDEQFF. The CDR3 nucleotides read TGTGCCAGCAGCTTATCCGGTTTGGATGAGCAGTTCTTC. Full variable domain (missing parts from reference TRBV7-3 and TRBJ2-1): GAGVSQTPSNKVTEKGKYVELRCDPISGHTALYWYRQSLGQGPEFLIYFQGTGAADDSGLPNDRFFAVRPEGSVSTLKIQRTERGDSAVYLCASSLSGLDEQFFGPGTRLTVL.

The genes are TRBV5-6 and TRBJ1-3; 7 bases are a match to TRBD1. Germline lookup yields CDR1 SGHDT and CDR2 YYEEEE. Germline trimming cut 0 bases from V and 6 bases from J; bases unmatched to any gene: 6. The CDR3 sequence is 15 residues long. The CDR3 DNA sequence: TGTGCCAGCAGCTTGGAAGGCAGGGGGGAAAACACCATATATTTT. It is translated as CASSLEGRGENTIYF.

V gene TRBV5-8 combines with J gene TRBJ2-7, with 11 bases identical to TRBD2. The CDR3 covers 14 residues. The V gene end was trimmed by 5 bases and the J gene end by 4 bases; junction bases not matched to a gene: 5. CDR1 SGHTS and CDR2 YDEGEE come from the germline V gene. The CDR3 is CASRSTSGTYEQYF. CDR3 DNA sequence: TGTGCCAGCAGGTCGACTAGCGGGACGTACGAGCAGTACTTC. Full variable domain (remainder filled in from reference TRBV5-8 and TRBJ2-7): EAGVTQSPTHLIKTRGQQATLRCSPISGHTSVYWYQQALGLGLQFLLWYDEGEERNRGNFPPRFSGRQFPNYSSELNVNALELEDSALYLCASRSTSGTYEQYFGPGTRLTVT.

The chain combines TRBV7-9 with TRBJ2-1; 11 nucleotides align to TRBD2. This CDR3 region has 15 residues. Germline V CDR1 and CDR2: SEHNR, FQNEAQ (reference sequence). Trimming cost V 5 bases and J 4 bases; bases outside gene matches: 4. The CDR3: CASSLGTSGYNEQFF. The DNA for the CDR3 is TGTGCCAGCAGCCTTGGGACTAGCGGATACAATGAGCAGTTCTTC. Variable domain in full (rest from reference TRBV7-9 and TRBJ2-1): DTGVSQNPRHKITKRGQNVTFRCDPISEHNRLYWYRQTLGQGPEFLTYFQNEAQLEKSRLLSDRFSAERPKGSFSTLEIQRTEQGDSAMYLCASSLGTSGYNEQFFGPGTRLTVL.

This clone was observed a single time. The J gene is TRBJ1-3, the V gene TRBV18; D is undetermined. Germline-derived CDR1 and CDR2 are KGHSH and LQKENI. The CDR3 covers 15 residues. The germline V and J ends were trimmed by 3 bases and 0 bases, with 9 bases remaining between them. Here the CDR3 DNA reads TGTGCCAGCTCACCCATTAGAAGCTCTGGAAACACCATATATTTT. This gives the protein CASSPIRSSGNTIYF.

The chain links TRBV4-3 to TRBJ2-1, with a weak D call TRBD2 (5 bases). The CDR3 runs to 14 residues. Between the trimmed V and J ends, which lost 4 bases and 2 bases, there was a span of 9 bases. CDR1 and CDR2 from the germline V gene are LGHNA and YSLEER. The CDR3, as DNA: TGCGCCAGCAGCCCCCTGGGAGCCTACAATGAGCAGTTCTTC. It is translated as CASSPLGAYNEQFF.

This rearrangement joins TRBV20-1 to TRBJ2-2, with TRBD2 matching over 9 bases. Looked up from germline, CDR1 is DFQATT and CDR2 is SNEGSKA (reference sequence). Losses at the gene ends were 3 bases for V and 5 bases for J; bases not matched to a gene: 10. CDR3 length equals 16 residues. This chain's CDR3 is CSASRASGIVTGELFF. CDR3 sequence (DNA): TGCAGTGCTAGTAGGGCTAGCGGGATTGTGACCGGGGAGCTGTTTTTT.

This clone was counted once. The chain links TRBV19 to TRBJ1-2; tentative D call: TRBD1 (5 bases). There are 14 residues in the CDR3. Trimming removed 2 bases from V and 3 bases from J, with 10 bases in between. In germline, CDR1 is LNHDA, CDR2 SQIVND (reference sequence). The CDR3 bases are TGTGCCAGTAGTATACCCGGACAATACTATGGCTACACCTTC. Translated, it gives CASSIPGQYYGYTF.